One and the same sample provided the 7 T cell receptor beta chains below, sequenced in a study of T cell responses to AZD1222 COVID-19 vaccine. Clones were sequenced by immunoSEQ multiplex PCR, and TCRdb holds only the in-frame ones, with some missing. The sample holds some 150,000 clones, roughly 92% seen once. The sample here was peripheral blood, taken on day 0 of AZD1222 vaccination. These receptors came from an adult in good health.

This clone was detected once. The CDR3 region has the DNA TGTGCCAGCAGCGGCGGGGGCACAGATACGCAGTATTTT. It specifies CASSGGGTDTQYF. The chain is built from TRBV7-9 and TRBJ2-3; a weak D match, TRBD2 (6 bases). The CDR3 consists of 13 residues. Trimming cost V 5 bases and J 1 base, with 7 bases left between them. The V gene's germline CDR1 is SEHNR and CDR2 FQNEAQ (reference sequence).

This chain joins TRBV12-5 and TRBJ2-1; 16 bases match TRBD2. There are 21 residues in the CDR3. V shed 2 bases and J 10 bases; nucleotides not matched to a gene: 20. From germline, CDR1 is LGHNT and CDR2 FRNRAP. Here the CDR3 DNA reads TGTGCTAGTGGTTTGCCCCGGGGGGGACTAGCGGGAGGGCGGGCGGAGTTCGAGCAGTTCTTC. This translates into CASGLPRGGLAGGRAEFEQFF. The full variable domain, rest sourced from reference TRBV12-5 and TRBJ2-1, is DARVTQTPRHKVTEMGQEVTMRCQPILGHNTVFWYRQTMMQGLELLAYFRNRAPLDDSGMPKDRFSAEMPDATLATLKIQPSEPRDSAVYFCASGLPRGGLAGGRAEFEQFFGPGTRLTVL.

The CDR3 DNA reads as TGTGCCAGCAGATTAGATACGCAGTATTTT. Translating gives CASRLDTQYF. V is TRBV2 and J is TRBJ2-3; the D is unclear. Germline V gene lookup returns CDR1 SNHLY and CDR2 FYNNEI. V gave up 6 bases and J gave up 5 bases, with 3 bases separating them. This CDR3 comprises 10 residues.

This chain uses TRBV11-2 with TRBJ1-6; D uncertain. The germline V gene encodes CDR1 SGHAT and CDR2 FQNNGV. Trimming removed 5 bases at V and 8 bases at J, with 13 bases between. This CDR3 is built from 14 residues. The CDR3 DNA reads TGTGCCAGCAGCCCTTGGAGATCTGATTCACCCCTCCACTTT. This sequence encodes CASSPWRSDSPLHF.

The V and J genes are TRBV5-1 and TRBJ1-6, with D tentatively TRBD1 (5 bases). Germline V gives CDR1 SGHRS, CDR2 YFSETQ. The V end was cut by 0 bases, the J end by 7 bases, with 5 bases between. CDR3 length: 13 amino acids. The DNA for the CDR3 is TGCGCCAGCAGCTTGGGACAGAATTCACCCCTCCACTTT. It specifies CASSLGQNSPLHF.

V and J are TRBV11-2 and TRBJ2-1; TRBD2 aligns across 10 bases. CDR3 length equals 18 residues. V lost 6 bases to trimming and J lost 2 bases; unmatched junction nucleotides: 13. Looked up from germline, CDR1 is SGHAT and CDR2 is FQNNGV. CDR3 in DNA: TGTGCCAGCAGGATTCTAGCGGGAGAGTGGGCGGCCTACAATGAGCAGTTCTTC. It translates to CASRILAGEWAAYNEQFF.

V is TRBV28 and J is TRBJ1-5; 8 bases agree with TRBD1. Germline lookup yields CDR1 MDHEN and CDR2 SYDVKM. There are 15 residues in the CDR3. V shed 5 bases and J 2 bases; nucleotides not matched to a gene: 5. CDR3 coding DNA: TGTGCCAGCAGTGACAGGGGTTTCGGCAATCAGCCCCAGCATTTT. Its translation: CASSDRGFGNQPQHF.